This paragraph reports one TCR beta chain. Methods used by the authors: Reference gene primer amplification in the assay estimated nucleated cell counts. Produced via immunoSEQ multiplex PCR; TCRdb's table is partial and in-frame only. V and J calls and clone size come straight from that table; D and trimming were deduced from the DNA. The sample has over 450,000 clones; roughly nine tenths are singletons. This sample was included in a study of blood T cell repertoires in COVID-19. Study-wide context: Acute and convalescent COVID-19 samples came from the United States, Italy and Spain. Nucleic acid was either cDNA or gDNA, and it came from T cells, B-cell-depleted T cells, or PBMCs.

The germline V gene encodes CDR1 LNHNV and CDR2 YYDKDF (reference sequence). V was clipped by 0 bases and J by 2 bases; unmatched bases: 4. The CDR3 consists of 17 residues. The origin of this receptor is a woman in her forties or fifties with COVID-19, enrolled during active disease. The material sequenced was peripheral blood. The chain combines TRBV15 with TRBJ1-5; 10 nucleotides match TRBD1. DNA of the CDR3: TGTGCCACCAGCAGAGATCCCGGGACAGGGGGCAATCAGCCCCAGCATTTT. It encodes CATSRDPGTGGNQPQHF.